Shown below are 32 T cell receptor beta chains from a single sample sequenced in a study of shared clonotypes between healthy human individuals (dated by TCRdb to between 2020 and 2021). The library was prepared using the immunoSEQ multiplex PCR assay. Sourced from immuneACCESS, this table was stored by TCRdb with only in-frame sequences that have V and J called. A share of the clones is absent; for the studies checked, an unresolved V gene accounts for under half, and the remainder has no known explanation. The sample includes 2 million to 2.5 million clones, with 90% to 95% observed a single time. The ten most abundant clones make up approximately 0.35% of the sample. The sequencing input was naive CD4+ T cells from PBMCs. Interpreted using the paper, the cell subset or site label stands for: CD45RA+ positively selected. These receptors all stem from a man between 18 and 35 years old in good health. Some clones in this sample may be carry-over from other donors' samples.

V and J are TRBV7-7 and TRBJ2-3; TRBD2 matches at 13 bases. Trimming cost V 5 bases and J 3 bases; bases outside gene matches: 5. Germline CDR1 and CDR2: SSHAT and FNYEAQ (reference sequence). CDR3 length equals 16 residues. This CDR3 is CASSPGLAGPTDTQYF. As DNA, the CDR3 is TGTGCCAGCAGCCCGGGACTAGCGGGACCTACAGATACGCAGTATTTT. The full variable domain, completed using reference TRBV7-7 and TRBJ2-3, is GAGVSQSPRYKVTKRGQDVTLRCDPISSHATLYWYQQALGQGPEFLTYFNYEAQPDKSGLPSDRFSAERPEGSISTLTIQRTEQRDSAMYRCASSPGLAGPTDTQYFGPGTRLTVL.

The chain has TRBV27 and TRBJ2-7; D gene uncertain. The ends were cut back, 0 bases at V and 7 bases at J, with 13 bases in the middle. Germline lookup yields CDR1 MNHEY and CDR2 SMNVEV (reference sequence). The CDR3 spans 14 residues. CDR3 bases: TGTGCCAGCAGTTTATCCCCCCGCGCGAGAGAGCAGTACTTC. It specifies CASSLSPRAREQYF.

This chain uses TRBV28 with TRBJ1-3, with a possible D match to TRBD1 (5 bases). V was pared by 9 bases and J by 2 bases, with 17 bases between. CDR1 and CDR2 from the germline V gene are MDHEN and SYDVKM. This CDR3 has 15 amino acids. CDR3 sequence reads: CASSLGGFTGNTIYF. CDR3 in DNA: TGTGCCAGTTCTCTGGGGGGGTTTACTGGAAACACCATATATTTT.

The chain couples TRBV7-2 to TRBJ2-7, with a tentative D call TRBD2 (6 bases). The CDR3 contains 16 residues. Between the trimmed V and J ends, which lost 1 base and 2 bases, there was a span of 15 bases. CDR1 is SGHTA, CDR2 FQGNSA, per germline. CDR3 in amino acids: CASSLVIASEAYEQYF. In DNA form, the CDR3 reads TGTGCCAGCAGCTTAGTAATCGCTAGCGAGGCCTACGAGCAGTACTTC.

A remark on this clone: The identical CDR3 is also encoded by other nucleotide sequences in the sample. V usage is TRBV11-2 and J usage is TRBJ1-5; D gene uncertain. Germline lookup yields CDR1 SGHAT and CDR2 FQNNGV. V lost 0 bases and J 7 bases, leaving 10 bases between the germline ends. This CDR3 contains 14 residues. The CDR3 coding sequence is TGTGCCAGCAGCTTAGACAGAGGTGGACAGCCCCAGCATTTT. Translation: CASSLDRGGQPQHF.

The V call is TRBV11-3, the J call TRBJ2-3, with TRBD2 matching over 10 bases. The germline gives CDR1 SGHNT, CDR2 YENEEA. Trimming took 4 bases from V and 2 from J; bases not matched to a gene: 3. The CDR3 runs to 15 residues. In nucleotides, the CDR3 is TGTGCCAGCAGCTCTGGACTAGCGGTCACAGATACGCAGTATTTT. This encodes CASSSGLAVTDTQYF.

The chain has TRBV18 and TRBJ2-3; no reliable D call. CDR1 and CDR2 from the germline V gene are KGHSH and LQKENI. This CDR3 has 15 residues. Trimming shortened V by 4 bases and J by 7 bases, and 18 bases separated the two germline ends. DNA for the CDR3: TGTGCCAGCTCACTTGGACGGAATGAGATGAATACGCAGTATTTT. Amino acid sequence: CASSLGRNEMNTQYF.

The rearrangement joins TRBV7-2 to TRBJ2-7; a possible D gene is TRBD1 (5 bases). Germline V gene data show CDR1 as SGHTA and CDR2 as FQGNSA. Deletions cut 1 base from V and 4 bases from J, with 17 bases between. The CDR3 totals 16 residues. The CDR3 sequence: CASSLGGRPGIYEQYF. In DNA form, the CDR3 reads TGTGCCAGCAGCTTAGGAGGACGTCCAGGGATATACGAGCAGTACTTC. Full variable domain (rest looked up from reference TRBV7-2 and TRBJ2-7): GAGVSQSPSNKVTEKGKDVELRCDPISGHTALYWYRQSLGQGLEFLIYFQGNSAPDKSGLPSDRFSAERTGGSVSTLTIQRTQQEDSAVYLCASSLGGRPGIYEQYFGPGTRLTVT.

This sequence joins TRBV11-2 and TRBJ2-1; D may be TRBD2 (6 bases). This CDR3 spans 15 amino acids. In germline, CDR1 is SGHAT, CDR2 FQNNGV. Trimming shortened V by 5 bases and J by 0 bases, and 11 bases separated the two germline ends. DNA of the CDR3: TGTGCCAGCAGCCACGCCGGGAGCTCCTACAATGAGCAGTTCTTC. Its translation is CASSHAGSSYNEQFF.

This clone was counted once. Other DNA sequences in this sample translate to the same CDR3. The V gene is TRBV19, the J gene TRBJ1-5; D is uncertain. The germline V gene encodes CDR1 LNHDA and CDR2 SQIVND (reference sequence). The V and J ends lost 5 bases and 2 bases respectively, with 7 bases between them. The CDR3 is 13 amino acids. Here the CDR3 DNA reads TGTGCCAGTAGTTTCCAGGGCAATCAGCCCCAGCATTTT. Protein: CASSFQGNQPQHF. Looking up the rest from reference TRBV19 and TRBJ1-5 gives the full variable domain: DGGITQSPKYLFRKEGQNVTLSCEQNLNHDAMYWYRQDPGQGLRLIYYSQIVNDFQKGDIAEGYSVSREKKESFPLTVTSAQKNPTAFYLCASSFQGNQPQHFGDGTRLSIL.

The chain employs TRBV7-3 and TRBJ1-2, with 7 bases that match TRBD1. With V trimmed by 3 bases and J by 10 bases, 11 bases remained unmatched. Germline CDR1 is SGHTA and CDR2 is FQGTGA. This CDR3 has 14 amino acids. The CDR3 spells CASSFRGQASDYTF. CDR3 sequence (DNA): TGTGCCAGCAGCTTTAGAGGACAGGCCTCGGACTACACCTTC.

The gene calls are TRBV6-1 and TRBJ1-1; TRBD1 might be the D (6 bases). The CDR3 loop spans 12 amino acids. V gave up 9 bases and J gave up 7 bases, with 15 bases separating them. Looked up from germline, CDR1 is MNHNS and CDR2 is SASEGT. In DNA, the CDR3 is TGTGCCAGTCACCAGGGGAAAGGTGAAGCTTTCTTT. Amino acids: CASHQGKGEAFF.

The chain combines TRBV12-5 with TRBJ1-2; a weak D match, TRBD1 (6 bases). This CDR3 region has 16 residues. Germline V gene sequence: CDR1 LGHNT, CDR2 FRNRAP. Trimming left V 7 bases short and J 0 bases short, with 18 bases between. CDR3 sequence: CASANRVGGTNYGYTF. In DNA form, the CDR3 reads TGTGCTAGTGCCAACAGGGTTGGGGGCACTAACTATGGCTACACCTTC.

This chain links TRBV5-1 with TRBJ2-7, with D possibly TRBD2 on 6 matching bases. The CDR3 is 16 residues long. Germline assignment: CDR1 SGHRS and CDR2 YFSETQ. V was pared by 6 bases and J by 3 bases, with 22 bases between. The CDR3 spells CASTQIPGTAIYEQYF. In DNA form, the CDR3 reads TGCGCCAGCACCCAAATCCCGGGGACTGCCATCTACGAGCAGTACTTC. Variable domain in full (rest from reference TRBV5-1 and TRBJ2-7): KAGVTQTPRYLIKTRGQQVTLSCSPISGHRSVSWYQQTPGQGLQFLFEYFSETQRNKGNFPGRFSGRQFSNSRSEMNVSTLELGDSALYLCASTQIPGTAIYEQYFGPGTRLTVT.

The chain employs TRBV11-2 and TRBJ2-5, with D possibly TRBD1 on 5 matching bases. Gene TRBJ2-7 matches the end of the DNA better, so the J call may be wrong. This CDR3 is 15 amino acids long. Germline CDR1 and CDR2: SGHAT and FQNNGV. In nucleotides, the CDR3 is TGTGCCAGCAGCTTATGGTCCCAGGGCTCCTACGAGCAGTACTTC. It yields the protein CASSLWSQGSYEQYF.

Only one count was recorded for this clone. The J gene is TRBJ1-2, the V gene TRBV7-9; possibly TRBD1 for D (6 bases). The germline V and J ends were trimmed by 1 base and 5 bases, with 8 bases remaining between them. The CDR3 sequence is 13 residues long. The germline V gene encodes CDR1 SEHNR and CDR2 FQNEAQ (reference sequence). The CDR3 loop reads CASSLDREYGYTF. For the CDR3, the DNA is TGTGCCAGCAGCTTAGACAGGGAGTATGGCTACACCTTC. The whole variable domain, filled in from reference TRBV7-9 and TRBJ1-2, reads DTGVSQNPRHKITKRGQNVTFRCDPISEHNRLYWYRQTLGQGPEFLTYFQNEAQLEKSRLLSDRFSAERPKGSFSTLEIQRTEQGDSAMYLCASSLDREYGYTFGSGTRLTVV.

This clone was observed a few times. This chain joins TRBV27 and TRBJ2-5; D is ambiguous. The V gene's germline CDR1 is MNHEY and CDR2 SMNVEV (reference sequence). The CDR3 contains 13 residues. V lost 3 bases, J lost 1 base, and 6 bases lay in between. Written as DNA, the CDR3 is TGTGCCAGCAGTTTCCAGTTCCAAGAGACCCAGTACTTC. It yields the protein CASSFQFQETQYF.

The V call is TRBV28, the J call TRBJ1-1; maybe TRBD1 (5 bases). Between the trimmed V and J ends, which lost 6 bases and 11 bases, there was a span of 13 bases. The CDR3 spans 11 residues. CDR1 is MDHEN and CDR2 is SYDVKM in the germline V gene. DNA of the CDR3: TGTGCCAGCAGGACGACTAGGGGCGCTTTCTTT. Encoded protein: CASRTTRGAFF.

The rearrangement uses TRBV18 and TRBJ1-1; no definite D call. The V gene lost 2 bases and the J gene lost 0 bases, with 10 bases spanning the gap. CDR3 size: 15 residues. The germline CDR1 and CDR2 sequences are KGHSH and LQKENI. As DNA, the CDR3 is TGTGCCAGCTCACCAACACAGCCTATGAACACTGAAGCTTTCTTT. This sequence encodes CASSPTQPMNTEAFF.

The J gene is TRBJ2-1, the V gene TRBV29-1; D is perhaps TRBD2 (6 bases). Germline assignment: CDR1 SQVTM and CDR2 ANQGSEA. CDR3 size: 13 residues. Trimming shortened V by 2 bases and J by 3 bases, and 8 bases separated the two germline ends. The chain's CDR3 is CSVEPGDYNEQFF. DNA of the CDR3: TGCAGCGTTGAACCGGGAGACTACAATGAGCAGTTCTTC.

This clone showed up just once. This chain uses TRBV11-1 with TRBJ2-1; 9 bases are a match to TRBD2. CDR1 is SGHAT, CDR2 FQDESV, per germline (reference sequence). The CDR3 has 13 amino acids. Trimming removed 8 bases from V and 8 bases from J; junction bases left unmatched: 7. CDR3: CASVAGVSDEQFF. CDR3 coding DNA: TGTGCCAGCGTAGCGGGGGTTAGCGATGAGCAGTTCTTC.

As regards this clone: One junction end disagrees with the germline gene, perhaps due to a read error. The chain joins TRBV28 to TRBJ2-7; TRBD1 agrees at 7 bases. CDR1 MDHEN and CDR2 SYDVKM come from the germline V gene. This CDR3 comprises 14 residues. CDR3 region: CASSFGTALLVGHF. The CDR3 DNA sequence: TGTGCCAGCAGCTTCGGGACAGCCCTCCTGGTTGGGCACTTC.

This clone was counted once. This sequence joins TRBV5-1 and TRBJ1-1, with D possibly being TRBD1 (5 bases). CDR3 length: 13 amino acids. V dropped 0 bases and J dropped 9 bases, with 12 bases sitting between them. Germline lookup yields CDR1 SGHRS and CDR2 YFSETQ. The CDR3 bases are TGCGCCAGCAGCTTGGTTAATGGGGGGAAAGCTTTCTTT. Amino acid sequence: CASSLVNGGKAFF. Supplemented by reference TRBV5-1 and TRBJ1-1, the full variable domain reads KAGVTQTPRYLIKTRGQQVTLSCSPISGHRSVSWYQQTPGQGLQFLFEYFSETQRNKGNFPGRFSGRQFSNSRSEMNVSTLELGDSALYLCASSLVNGGKAFFGQGTRLTVV.

The V and J genes are TRBV25-1 and TRBJ2-3; 8 positions match TRBD1. Looked up from germline, CDR1 is MGHDK and CDR2 is SYGVNS. The V segment lost 8 bases and the J segment 4 bases; nucleotides outside the gene matches: 8. The CDR3 loop spans 14 amino acids. The CDR3 DNA follows: TGTGCCAGCTTGGACAGGGCGGTCGCAGATACGCAGTATTTT. It translates to CASLDRAVADTQYF.

This chain joins TRBV19 and TRBJ2-1; 10 bases are shared with TRBD2. After removal of 1 base from V and 8 bases from J, the junction contained 8 bases not matched to a gene. Germline lookup yields CDR1 LNHDA and CDR2 SQIVND (reference sequence). This CDR3 is 16 amino acids long. This CDR3 reads CASSIVALAGDHEQFF. CDR3 nucleotides: TGTGCCAGTAGTATAGTGGCTCTAGCGGGAGATCATGAGCAGTTCTTC.

This chain uses TRBV6-1 with TRBJ1-4; D may be TRBD1 (6 bases). Germline values: CDR1 MNHNS, CDR2 SASEGT. V was trimmed by 6 bases and J by 7 bases, leaving 18 bases between them. The CDR3 consists of 15 residues. The CDR3 here is CASSRTADAIEKLFF. DNA for the CDR3: TGTGCCAGCAGCCGGACAGCCGATGCGATTGAAAAACTGTTTTTT.

This chain uses TRBV10-3 with TRBJ2-1; 8 bases map to TRBD1. Unmatched junction bases numbered 5, after V lost 2 bases and J lost 2 bases. Looked up from germline, CDR1 is ENHRY and CDR2 is SYGVKD. The CDR3 spans 16 residues. CDR3 region: CAISEATGGTYNEQFF. CDR3 nucleotide sequence: TGTGCCATCAGTGAGGCCACAGGGGGAACCTACAATGAGCAGTTCTTC.

The chain combines TRBV2 with TRBJ1-1; D unresolved. This CDR3 is 12 amino acids long. V lost 7 bases and J lost 3, with 9 bases in between. CDR1 and CDR2 from the germline V gene are SNHLY and FYNNEI. CDR3 sequence (DNA): TGTGCCAGCATGTGGGAAGACACTGAAGCTTTCTTT. Encoded protein: CASMWEDTEAFF. The full variable domain, rest sourced from reference TRBV2 and TRBJ1-1, is EPEVTQTPSHQVTQMGQEVILRCVPISNHLYFYWYRQILGQKVEFLVSFYNNEISEKSEIFDDQFSVERPDGSNFTLKIRSTKLEDSAMYFCASMWEDTEAFFGQGTRLTVV.

This clone was seen a single time. The gene calls are TRBV10-3 and TRBJ1-1; no firm D call. The CDR3 contains 16 residues. Trimming took 0 bases from V and 1 from J, leaving 12 bases between them. Looked up from germline, CDR1 is ENHRY and CDR2 is SYGVKD. The CDR3, as DNA: TGTGCCATCAGTGAGTCCCGGAACCGAGGGAACACTGAAGCTTTCTTT. Translating gives CAISESRNRGNTEAFF.

The rearrangement links TRBV18 to TRBJ1-1, with no clear D. Germline V lookup: CDR1 KGHSH, CDR2 LQKENI. Between the trimmed V and J ends, which lost 3 bases and 5 bases, there was a span of 13 bases. The CDR3 is 14 residues long. The CDR3 spells CASSPQDLGTEAFF. The CDR3 nucleotides read TGTGCCAGCTCACCTCAAGACTTGGGAACTGAAGCTTTCTTT.

Details on this clone: The same CDR3 can be traced to other DNA sequences in this sample. The chain couples TRBV6-4 to TRBJ2-3; 8 bases fit TRBD2. The CDR3 is 16 amino acids. The germline gives CDR1 MRHNA, CDR2 SNTAGT. The V and J ends lost 3 bases and 0 bases, in that order; junction bases with no gene match: 5. The CDR3 here is CASSDRPSGSTDTQYF. CDR3 coding DNA: TGTGCCAGCAGTGATCGGCCTAGCGGGAGCACAGATACGCAGTATTTT.

The gene calls are TRBV6-6 and TRBJ2-2; D is unclear. Trimming pared 5 bases from V and 3 bases from J, leaving 10 bases between. The V gene's germline CDR1 is MNHNY and CDR2 SVGAGI (reference sequence). The CDR3 is 14 residues long. As DNA, the CDR3 is TGTGCCAGCAGTCTCGACACTTACACCGGGGAGCTGTTTTTT. Translated, it gives CASSLDTYTGELFF.